The source of this T cell receptor (beta chain) is a study of T cells in tuberculosis (dated 2018 in TCRdb). For the study in its entirety: In the study, CD1B tetramers and high-throughput TCR immunosequencing were combined to characterize T cells specific for the mycobacterial lipid antigen glucose monomycolate (GMM). The full study reports these points: T cells that bind the CD1B-GMM tetramer with low affinity may have been missed by the stringent sort gate.

From its cysteine to its phenylalanine, the CDR3 spans 15 amino acids. Kept here is only the CDR3 DNA, which spans 45 bases and is read in frame from base 1. From a lookup of the germline V gene (reference sequence), CDR1 and CDR2 are LNHDA and SQIVND. V is pruned by 7 bases and J by 7 bases, leaving 10 bases of the junction without a gene match. After being thawed and rested overnight, PBMC were stained with GMM-loaded CD1B tetramer, a Live/Dead dye and anti-CD3, and were then sorted on a FACS Aria II. C32 glucose monomycolate purified from Rhodococcus equi was loaded onto CD1B tetramers. Before cryopreservation, the PBMC later used for tetramer sorting had been depleted of CD14-expressing monocytes as part of a separate study. From each donor, some 100,000 tetramer-negative cells were sorted and were analyzed alongside the tetramer-positive cells. Antigen-specific T cells were sorted from several healthy South African adults using GMM-loaded CD1B tetramers.

Comment on this clone: No quality values exist for individual bases; no much larger clone is one base distant.

Because TCR-alpha and TCR-beta chains were sequenced unpaired, no information on chain pairing was available. The immunoSEQ multiplex PCR assay was used to generate TCR libraries, with TCR-beta and/or TCR-alpha/delta assays applied to each sample. The Illumina high-throughput platform was used to sequence the amplified TCR libraries. Concerning the study's data processing: Clustering and dimensionality reduction were performed using pairwise TCRdist distances among GMM-specific receptors from ex vivo sorted or in vitro expanded T cells. Sequence motifs defined by gene usage and CDR3 content were checked for enrichment by comparing tetramer-positive and tetramer-negative populations. In TCRdb, the immuneACCESS table is reduced to in-frame sequences with V and J assigned. These tables do not hold every clone; where another copy was compared, an unresolved V gene accounts for under half, and the others remain unexplained. V, J and clone size were drawn from that table, and D and trimming were deduced from the DNA. The sample yields nearly 60,000 clones; approximately 86% were counted once. The ten largest account for less than 25% of the sample.

Sequencing was carried out using CD1b-GMM tetramer-negative cells sorted from PBMCs. According to the study, the label for this sample's cell subset or site signals: T cells not binding CD1B-GMM tetramer, sorted from same donor. This chain is built from TRBV19 and TRBJ2-1; 10 bases in between match TRBD1. This sequence was found in an adult woman with latent tuberculosis. The DNA reads as follows: TGTGCCAGTACCCTAACCGGGACAGGGGTTAATGAGCAGTTCTTC. Translation gives CASTLTGTGVNEQFF.